Below, one T cell receptor (beta chain) is given with its context. Which antigen it targets is not known. No base quality values were provided; no much bigger clone lies one nucleotide off. The same CDR3 also results from other DNA sequences found in this sample. The immunoSEQ Assay, a bias-controlled multiplex PCR, was used to amplify TCRbeta CDR3 regions from genomic DNA. The study's processing was this. The number of nucleated cells in each sample was estimated by amplification of reference gene primers within the assay. To quantify the absolute abundance of each unique TCRbeta CDR3 rearrangement, sequence reads were collapsed and filtered. Productive Simpson clonality was computed per sample as the square root of Simpson's diversity index over productive rearrangements. TCRdb mirrors the immuneACCESS table, restricted to in-frame sequences. Some clones are absent from its copies; in checked studies, under half trace to an unresolved V gene, and the reason for the others is unknown. V and J calls and clone size follow that table, whereas D and trimming were derived from the DNA. The sample contains 250,000 to 300,000 clones, roughly 84% of them found a single time. Of the sample, 3.1% falls within the top ten clones.

Whole blood was collected in K2EDTA tubes by collaborating institutions according to the institutions' own protocols. Collaborator samples were shipped for TCRbeta analysis as frozen whole blood, isolated PBMCs, or DNA extracted from either sample type. The CDR3 runs 13 amino acids, cysteine and phenylalanine included. Only the CDR3 part of the read is kept: 39 bases, read in frame from the first base. CDR1 and CDR2 (KGHSH, LQKENI) derive from the germline V gene. The junction shows trimming of 5 bases on V and 5 bases on J, and the gene matches do not reach 4 bases of it. The data are from a study of blood T cell repertoires in COVID-19 (dated by TCRdb to 2019 to 2021). For the wider study: Samples from collaborators originated in the United States, Italy and Spain and spanned both the acute and convalescent phases of COVID-19. The material from the prospective study consisted of cDNA or gDNA derived from T cells, B-cell-depleted T cells, or PBMCs. Subjects who had been exposed to COVID-19, were actively infected with it, or had recovered from it provided the deeply sampled blood TCRbeta repertoires that made up the dataset. The repertoires were made available in a free public database intended to serve as a resource for research on the immune response to SARS-CoV-2. Samples were obtained from the ongoing ImmuneRACE study (first 160 participants) and from some 1,300 subjects provided by 6 global collaborators. Nearly every sample came with metadata listing a de-identified subject ID, COVID-19 status, age in years and sex. Where available, HLA class I and class II types were taken from metadata supplied by the sample provider and were not determined by assay-based typing. Overall results and qualifications from the work: The quantity of clinical and demographic metadata differed by source and by participant and was supplied without curation.

The source is a woman between 18 and 30 years old with acute or convalescent COVID-19. The sequenced sample was peripheral blood. Recombination joined TRBV18 with TRBJ1-1; the junction holds 8 bases that match TRBD1. The DNA sequence is TGTGCCAGCTCATCGACAGGGGATACTGAAGCTTTCTTT. Its translation reads: CASSSTGDTEAFF.